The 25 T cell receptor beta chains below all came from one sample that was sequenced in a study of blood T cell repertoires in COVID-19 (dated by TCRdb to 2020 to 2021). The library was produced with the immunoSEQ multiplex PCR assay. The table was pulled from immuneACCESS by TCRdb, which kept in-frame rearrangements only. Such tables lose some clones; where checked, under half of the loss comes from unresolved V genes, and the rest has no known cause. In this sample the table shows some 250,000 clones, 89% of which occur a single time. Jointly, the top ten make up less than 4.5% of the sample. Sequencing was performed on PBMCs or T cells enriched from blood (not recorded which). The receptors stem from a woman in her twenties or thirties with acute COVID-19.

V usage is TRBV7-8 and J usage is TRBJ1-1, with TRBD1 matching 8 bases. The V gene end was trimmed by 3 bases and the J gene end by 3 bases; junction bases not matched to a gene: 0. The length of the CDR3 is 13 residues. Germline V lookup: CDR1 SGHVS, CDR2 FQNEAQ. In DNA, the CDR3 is TGTGCCAGCAGCTTGGACAGGGACACTGAAGCTTTCTTT. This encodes CASSLDRDTEAFF.

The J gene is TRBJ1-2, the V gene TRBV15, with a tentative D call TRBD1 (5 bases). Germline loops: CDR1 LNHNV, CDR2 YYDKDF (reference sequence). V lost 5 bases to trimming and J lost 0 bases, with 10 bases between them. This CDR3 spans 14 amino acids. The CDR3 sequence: CATSLGTANYGYTF. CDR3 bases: TGTGCCACCAGCCTTGGGACTGCTAACTATGGCTACACCTTC.

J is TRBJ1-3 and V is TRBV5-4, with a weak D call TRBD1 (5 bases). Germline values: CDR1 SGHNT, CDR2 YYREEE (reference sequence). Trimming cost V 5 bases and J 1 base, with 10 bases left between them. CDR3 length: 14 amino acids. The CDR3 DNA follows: TGTGCCAGCAGTTCCTGGACATCTGGAAACACCATATATTTT. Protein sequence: CASSSWTSGNTIYF.

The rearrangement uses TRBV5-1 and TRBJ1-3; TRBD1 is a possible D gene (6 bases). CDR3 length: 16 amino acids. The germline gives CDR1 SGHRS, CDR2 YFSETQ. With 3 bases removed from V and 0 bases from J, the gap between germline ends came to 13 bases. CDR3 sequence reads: CASSWGHLDSGNTIYF. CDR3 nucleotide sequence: TGCGCCAGCAGCTGGGGACACCTGGACTCTGGAAACACCATATATTTT.

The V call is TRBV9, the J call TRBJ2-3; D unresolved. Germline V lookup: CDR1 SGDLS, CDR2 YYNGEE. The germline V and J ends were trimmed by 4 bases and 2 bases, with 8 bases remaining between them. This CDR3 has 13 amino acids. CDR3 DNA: TGTGCCAGCAGCCCCCCGTACACAGATACGCAGTATTTT. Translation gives CASSPPYTDTQYF.

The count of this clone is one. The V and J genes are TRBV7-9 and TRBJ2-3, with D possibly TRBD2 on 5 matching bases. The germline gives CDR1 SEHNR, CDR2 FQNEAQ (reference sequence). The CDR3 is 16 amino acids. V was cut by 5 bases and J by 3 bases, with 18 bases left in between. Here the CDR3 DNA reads TGTGCCAGCAGCCCGGGGAGCACGTCTGGGACAGATACGCAGTATTTT. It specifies CASSPGSTSGTDTQYF.

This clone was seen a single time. The CDR3 nucleotides read TGTGCCAGCAGCCAGGGACAGCAGGGCGTGAACACTGAAGCTTTCTTT. This encodes CASSQGQQGVNTEAFF. This rearrangement joins TRBV3-1 (or the pseudogene TRBV3-2) to TRBJ1-1; TRBD1 matches 7 bases. Germline V CDR1 and CDR2: LGHDT, YNNKEL (reference sequence). The trim removed 3 bases at V and 0 bases at J, leaving 7 bases unmatched. The CDR3 is 16 amino acids.

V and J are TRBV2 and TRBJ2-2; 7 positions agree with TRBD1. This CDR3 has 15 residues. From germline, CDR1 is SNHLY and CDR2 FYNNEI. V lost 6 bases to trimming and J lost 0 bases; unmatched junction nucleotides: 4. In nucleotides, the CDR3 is TGTGCCAGCAGGATCGGGACAGCGAACACCGGGGAGCTGTTTTTT. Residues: CASRIGTANTGELFF.

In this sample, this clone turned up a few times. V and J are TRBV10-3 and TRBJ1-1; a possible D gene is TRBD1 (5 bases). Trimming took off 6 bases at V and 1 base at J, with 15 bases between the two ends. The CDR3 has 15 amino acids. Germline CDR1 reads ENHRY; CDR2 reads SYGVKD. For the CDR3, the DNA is TGTGCCATCAGCCCTTACCACGGGGGGAACACTGAAGCTTTCTTT. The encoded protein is CAISPYHGGNTEAFF.

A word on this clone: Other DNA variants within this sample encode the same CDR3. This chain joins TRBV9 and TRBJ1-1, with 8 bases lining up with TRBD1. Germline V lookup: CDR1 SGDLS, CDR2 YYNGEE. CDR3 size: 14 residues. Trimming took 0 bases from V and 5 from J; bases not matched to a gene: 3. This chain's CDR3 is CASSVATGGTEAFF. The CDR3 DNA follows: TGTGCCAGCAGCGTAGCAACAGGGGGGACTGAAGCTTTCTTT.

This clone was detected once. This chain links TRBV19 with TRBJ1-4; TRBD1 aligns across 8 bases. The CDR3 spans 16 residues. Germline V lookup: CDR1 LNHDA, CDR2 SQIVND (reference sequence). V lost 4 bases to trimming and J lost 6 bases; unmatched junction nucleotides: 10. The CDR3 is CASSSGQGSLDEKLFF. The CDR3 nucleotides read TGTGCCAGTAGTAGCGGACAGGGTTCTCTTGATGAAAAACTGTTTTTT.

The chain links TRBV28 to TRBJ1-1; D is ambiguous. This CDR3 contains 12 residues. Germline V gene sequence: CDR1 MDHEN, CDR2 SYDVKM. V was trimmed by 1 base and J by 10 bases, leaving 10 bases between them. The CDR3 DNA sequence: TGTGCCAGCAGTTTATATGAGGCGGGAGCTTTCTTT. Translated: CASSLYEAGAFF.

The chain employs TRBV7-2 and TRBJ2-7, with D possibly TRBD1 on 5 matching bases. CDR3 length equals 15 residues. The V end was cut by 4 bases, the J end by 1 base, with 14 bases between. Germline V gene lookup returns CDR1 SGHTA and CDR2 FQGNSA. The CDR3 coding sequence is TGTGCCAGCAGCTCCAGGCCAGGGCGTTCCTACGAGCAGTACTTC. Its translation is CASSSRPGRSYEQYF.

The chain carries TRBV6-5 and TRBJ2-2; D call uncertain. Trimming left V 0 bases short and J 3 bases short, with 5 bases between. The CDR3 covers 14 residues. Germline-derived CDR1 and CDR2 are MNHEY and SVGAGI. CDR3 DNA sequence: TGTGCCAGCAGTTACTCGGGCGACACCGGGGAGCTGTTTTTT. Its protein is CASSYSGDTGELFF.

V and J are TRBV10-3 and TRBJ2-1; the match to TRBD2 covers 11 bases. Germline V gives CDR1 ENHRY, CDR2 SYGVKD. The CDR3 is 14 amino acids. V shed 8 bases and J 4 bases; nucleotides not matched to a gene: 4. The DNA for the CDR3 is TGTGCCATCGAACCTAGCGGGGGGTACAATGAGCAGTTCTTC. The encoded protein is CAIEPSGGYNEQFF.

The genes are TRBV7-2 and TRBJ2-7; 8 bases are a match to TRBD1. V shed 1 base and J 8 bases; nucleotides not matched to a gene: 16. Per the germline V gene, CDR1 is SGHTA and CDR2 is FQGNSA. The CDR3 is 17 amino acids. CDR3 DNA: TGTGCCAGCAGCTTAGGGAGCCCCGGGACAGGCGCTTCTCAGCAGTACTTC. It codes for CASSLGSPGTGASQQYF.

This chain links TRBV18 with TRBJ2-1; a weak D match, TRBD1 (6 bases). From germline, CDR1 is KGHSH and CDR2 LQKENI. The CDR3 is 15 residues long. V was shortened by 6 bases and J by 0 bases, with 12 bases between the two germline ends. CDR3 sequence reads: CASSLQGSSYNEQFF. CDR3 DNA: TGTGCCAGCTCGCTACAGGGTAGCTCCTACAATGAGCAGTTCTTC.

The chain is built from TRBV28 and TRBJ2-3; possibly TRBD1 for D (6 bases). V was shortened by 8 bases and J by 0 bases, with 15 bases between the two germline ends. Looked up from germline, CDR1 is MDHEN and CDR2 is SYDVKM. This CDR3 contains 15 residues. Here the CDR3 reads CASVDSYASTDTQYF. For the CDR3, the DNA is TGTGCCAGCGTGGACAGTTACGCTAGCACAGATACGCAGTATTTT.

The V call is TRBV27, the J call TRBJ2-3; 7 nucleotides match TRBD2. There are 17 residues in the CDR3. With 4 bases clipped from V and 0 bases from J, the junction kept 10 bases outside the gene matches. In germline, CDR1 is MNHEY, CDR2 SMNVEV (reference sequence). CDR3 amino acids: CASSSGISGISTDTQYF. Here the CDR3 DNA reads TGTGCCAGCAGTTCGGGGATCAGCGGGATAAGCACAGATACGCAGTATTTT.

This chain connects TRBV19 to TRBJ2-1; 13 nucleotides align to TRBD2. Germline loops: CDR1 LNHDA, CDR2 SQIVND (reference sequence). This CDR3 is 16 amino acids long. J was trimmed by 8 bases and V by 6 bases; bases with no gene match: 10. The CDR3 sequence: CASSDLGLAGVYEQFF. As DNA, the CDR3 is TGTGCCAGTAGCGACCTCGGACTAGCGGGGGTATATGAGCAGTTCTTC.

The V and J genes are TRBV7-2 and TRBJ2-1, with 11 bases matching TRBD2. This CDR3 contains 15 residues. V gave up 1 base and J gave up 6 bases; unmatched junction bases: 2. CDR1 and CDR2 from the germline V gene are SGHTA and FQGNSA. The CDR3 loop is CASSLVAGGINEQFF. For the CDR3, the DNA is TGTGCCAGCAGCTTAGTAGCGGGGGGGATCAATGAGCAGTTCTTC.

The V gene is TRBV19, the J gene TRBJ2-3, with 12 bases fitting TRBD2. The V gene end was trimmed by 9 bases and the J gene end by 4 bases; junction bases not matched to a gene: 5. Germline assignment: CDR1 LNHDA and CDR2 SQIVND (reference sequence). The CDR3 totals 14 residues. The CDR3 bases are TGTGCCAGCAAGACTAGCGGGGGTCCAGATACGCAGTATTTT. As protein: CASKTSGGPDTQYF.

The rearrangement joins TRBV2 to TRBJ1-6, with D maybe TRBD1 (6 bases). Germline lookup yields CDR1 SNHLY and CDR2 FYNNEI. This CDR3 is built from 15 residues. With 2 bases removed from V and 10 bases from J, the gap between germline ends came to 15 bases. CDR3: CASSESGQGSSPLHF. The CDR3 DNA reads TGTGCCAGCAGTGAATCAGGGCAGGGGTCCTCACCCCTCCACTTT. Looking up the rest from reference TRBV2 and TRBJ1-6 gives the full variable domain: EPEVTQTPSHQVTQMGQEVILRCVPISNHLYFYWYRQILGQKVEFLVSFYNNEISEKSEIFDDQFSVERPDGSNFTLKIRSTKLEDSAMYFCASSESGQGSSPLHFGNGTRLTVT.

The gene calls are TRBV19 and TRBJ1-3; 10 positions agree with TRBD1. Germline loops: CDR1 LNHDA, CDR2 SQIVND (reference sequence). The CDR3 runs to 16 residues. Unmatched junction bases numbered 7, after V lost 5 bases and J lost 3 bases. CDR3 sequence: CASSRPGQGNGNTIYF. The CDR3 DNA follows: TGTGCCAGTAGTCGACCGGGACAGGGGAATGGAAACACCATATATTTT. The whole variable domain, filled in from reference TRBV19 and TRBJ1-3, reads DGGITQSPKYLFRKEGQNVTLSCEQNLNHDAMYWYRQDPGQGLRLIYYSQIVNDFQKGDIAEGYSVSREKKESFPLTVTSAQKNPTAFYLCASSRPGQGNGNTIYFGEGSWLTVV.

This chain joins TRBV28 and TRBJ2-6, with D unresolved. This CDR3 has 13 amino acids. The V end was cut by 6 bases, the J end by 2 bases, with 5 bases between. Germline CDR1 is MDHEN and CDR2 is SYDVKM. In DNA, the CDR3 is TGTGCCAGCAGGGTAGCTGGGGCCAACGTCCTGACTTTC. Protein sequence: CASRVAGANVLTF.